The text below deals with one T cell receptor beta chain. Its antigen is still unknown. This entry comes from a study of early T cells in non-severe SARS-CoV-2 infection. Study in general: Investigators sequenced bulk RNA drawn from unsorted whole blood, and chains remained unpaired. General observations from the study: Matches to VDJdb favored anti-spike CD8 responses and missed private and CD4 specificities.

Per germline, CDR1 MGHDK and CDR2 SYGVNS. V was trimmed by 6 bases and J by 3 bases, leaving 8 bases between them. The CDR3 loop spans 13 amino acids. Unique molecular identifiers were added to individual cDNA molecules. TCRdb independently ran MiXCR on the 5' RACE reads; one entry per CDR3 protein. This table holds tens of thousands of distinct CDR3 sequences, over 9% found once. The chain has TRBV25-1 and TRBJ1-4; D unresolved. The receptor comes from an adult who was a healthcare worker with PCR-confirmed SARS-CoV-2 infection or an uninfected control (not recorded which). The sequencing input was whole blood. DNA for the CDR3: TGTGCCAGCAGGGGAATTGCTAATGAAAAACTGTTTTTT. Its translation is CASRGIANEKLFF.